These T cell receptor beta chains were read from a single sample in a study of PD-L1 blockade in urothelial cancer. Produced via immunoSEQ multiplex PCR; TCRdb's table is partial and in-frame only. The sample consists of tens of thousands of clones, 84% of them appearing once. Source: PBMCs, taken around atezolizumab (anti-PD-L1) treatment. The receptors derive from a woman aged 65 to 85 with urothelial cancer. Each CDR3 is given with its conserved first and last residue.

cdr3_aa: CASSPGTGDVEKLFF
j_call: TRBJ1-4
v_call: TRBV7-9

cdr3_aa: CAISESRDYGYTF
j_call: TRBJ1-2
v_call: TRBV10-3

cdr3_aa: CASSVSGSQPQHF
j_call: TRBJ1-5
v_call: TRBV9

cdr3_aa: CASSQDVAGGPGNTGELFF
j_call: TRBJ2-2
v_call: TRBV4-2

cdr3_aa: CASSLRTGTRRYNEQFF
j_call: TRBJ2-1
v_call: TRBV7-9

cdr3_aa: CATSRRTSGKETQYF
j_call: TRBJ2-5
v_call: TRBV15

cdr3_aa: CASRDTGLVNYGYTF
j_call: TRBJ1-2
v_call: TRBV6-1

cdr3_aa: CASSTRTGGDNQPQHF
j_call: TRBJ1-5
v_call: TRBV19

cdr3_aa: CASRLGMRGQGNQPQHF
j_call: TRBJ1-5
v_call: TRBV12-2

cdr3_aa: CASSLGQGKETQYF
j_call: TRBJ2-5
v_call: TRBV5-1

cdr3_aa: CASSLSSGPSYEQYF
j_call: TRBJ2-7
v_call: TRBV5-1

cdr3_aa: CAWSQRLINTEAFF
j_call: TRBJ1-1
v_call: TRBV30

cdr3_aa: CASSNRDTNEKLFF
j_call: TRBJ1-4
v_call: TRBV4-1

cdr3_aa: CASSLVGTSGVYEQYF
j_call: TRBJ2-7
v_call: TRBV5-1

cdr3_aa: CASSLARTVYNEQFF
j_call: TRBJ2-1
v_call: TRBV7-8

cdr3_aa: CASRHHSGYEQYF
j_call: TRBJ2-7
v_call: TRBV5-1

cdr3_aa: CASSPRSSGRGNEQYF
j_call: TRBJ2-7
v_call: TRBV5-1

cdr3_aa: CASSFSTSNTEAFF
j_call: TRBJ1-1
v_call: TRBV27

cdr3_aa: CASSRSTGGDTEAFF
j_call: TRBJ1-1
v_call: TRBV7-9

cdr3_aa: CASSFSSGGPNTGELFF
j_call: TRBJ2-2
v_call: TRBV7-2

cdr3_aa: CASSLLASSGMAPYNEQFF
j_call: TRBJ2-1
v_call: TRBV7-2

cdr3_aa: CASSPSTTRPGALFF
j_call: TRBJ1-4
v_call: TRBV7-2

cdr3_aa: CASRVGDLSLEAFF
j_call: TRBJ1-1
v_call: TRBV2

cdr3_aa: CASRLGQGEGYTF
j_call: TRBJ1-2
v_call: TRBV2

cdr3_aa: CASSSGQGDQPQHF
j_call: TRBJ1-5
v_call: TRBV7-9

cdr3_aa: CASLIPAYEQYF
j_call: TRBJ2-7
v_call: TRBV4-3

cdr3_aa: CASSPNQETQYF
j_call: TRBJ2-5
v_call: TRBV18

cdr3_aa: CASSIGLSLYTDTQYF
j_call: TRBJ2-3
v_call: TRBV19

cdr3_aa: CASSLGLAGLTDTQYF
j_call: TRBJ2-3
v_call: TRBV7-3

cdr3_aa: CASSKAMNTEAFF
j_call: TRBJ1-1
v_call: TRBV6-5

cdr3_aa: CASRRKDRMTGNQPQHF
j_call: TRBJ1-5
v_call: TRBV28

cdr3_aa: CAISELKGGSYGYTF
j_call: TRBJ1-2
v_call: TRBV10-3

cdr3_aa: CASSQTDRGVTDTQYF
j_call: TRBJ2-3
v_call: TRBV4-1

cdr3_aa: CASSQGSSSNTGELFF
j_call: TRBJ2-2
v_call: TRBV4-2

cdr3_aa: CASSLWGTSAYEQYF
j_call: TRBJ2-7
v_call: TRBV7-2

cdr3_aa: CASSLGGDRDDNEQFF
j_call: TRBJ2-1
v_call: TRBV11-3

cdr3_aa: CASSRDRAGNTIYF
j_call: TRBJ1-3
v_call: TRBV5-1

cdr3_aa: CASSQESSGVPPTGELFF
j_call: TRBJ2-2
v_call: TRBV4-2

cdr3_aa: CASSLDGGSTDTQYF
j_call: TRBJ2-3
v_call: TRBV5-1

cdr3_aa: CSVVWGSLNTGELFF
j_call: TRBJ2-2
v_call: TRBV29-1

cdr3_aa: CAVSDRADTEAFF
j_call: TRBJ1-1
v_call: TRBV10-3

cdr3_aa: CAISALGLAESTDTQYF
j_call: TRBJ2-3
v_call: TRBV10-3

cdr3_aa: CASSQDQGTNQPQHF
j_call: TRBJ1-5
v_call: TRBV4-2

cdr3_aa: CASSLGVWDSGRLQPQHF
j_call: TRBJ1-5
v_call: TRBV5-6

cdr3_aa: CASSAHPGQGGEKLFF
j_call: TRBJ1-4
v_call: TRBV2